A selection of T cell receptor beta chains follows, all from one sample in a study of blood T cell repertoires in COVID-19. The protocol was immunoSEQ multiplex PCR, while the TCRdb copy is restricted to in-frame clones and leaves out a portion. The data contain tens of thousands of clones, more than 80% of them seen just once; the ten biggest clones take up around 14%. Sequencing input: peripheral blood. The receptor source for this set is a man older than 75 with acute or convalescent COVID-19. Both conserved end residues are part of each CDR3. Fields, in order: J gene, D gene, V gene, clone size, CDR3 protein, CDR3 DNA. The D gene is left open where the match is weak. Clone sizes are given selectively: once, few, many, or a class where the clone is expanded.

J: TRBJ1-1; D: NA; V: TRBV2; size: NA; CDR3: CASCRPRVLNTEAFF; DNA: TGTGCCAGCTGCCGGCCGAGGGTTCTGAACACTGAAGCTTTCTTT
J: TRBJ2-5; D: TRBD1; V: TRBV13; size: few; CDR3: CASSFSGTGIQETQYF; DNA: TGTGCCAGCAGCTTTTCCGGGACAGGTATCCAAGAGACCCAGTACTTC
J: TRBJ1-3; D: NA; V: TRBV19; size: NA; CDR3: CASSMGARNTIYF; DNA: TGTGCCAGTAGTATGGGGGCCCGAAACACCATATATTTT
J: TRBJ1-1; D: TRBD1; V: TRBV5-4; size: NA; CDR3: CASSYRGMNTEAFF; DNA: TGTGCCAGCAGTTACAGGGGGATGAACACTGAAGCTTTCTTT
J: TRBJ1-5; D: TRBD1; V: TRBV6-5; size: NA; CDR3: CASRDRSPDQPQHF; DNA: TGTGCCAGTAGGGACAGGTCCCCGGATCAGCCCCAGCATTTT
J: TRBJ2-7; D: TRBD1; V: TRBV14; size: NA; CDR3: CASSRWDSASTNLYEQYF; DNA: TGTGCCAGCAGCCGATGGGACAGTGCATCAACTAACCTCTACGAGCAGTACTTC
J: TRBJ2-3; D: TRBD2; V: TRBV5-4; size: NA; CDR3: CASSFYLGLAGGTDTQYF; DNA: TGTGCCAGCAGCTTCTACCTGGGACTAGCGGGGGGCACAGATACGCAGTATTTT
J: TRBJ2-7; D: NA; V: TRBV6-6; size: NA; CDR3: CASSYTQGFVYEQYF; DNA: TGTGCCAGCAGTTACACCCAGGGTTTTGTCTACGAGCAGTACTTC
J: TRBJ2-7; D: NA; V: TRBV10-1; size: NA; CDR3: CASSEQQNGVYEQYF; DNA: TGCGCCAGCAGTGAACAACAGAACGGGGTCTACGAGCAGTACTTC
J: TRBJ2-5; D: NA; V: TRBV12-3/TRBV12-4; size: NA; CDR3: CASSPLRRETQYF; DNA: TGTGCCAGTTCTCCACTTAGGAGGGAGACCCAGTACTTC
J: TRBJ2-5; D: NA; V: TRBV25-1; size: NA; CDR3: CASSDLVAGRRETQYF; DNA: TGTGCCAGCAGTGACCTCGTGGCGGGGCGAAGGGAGACCCAGTACTTC
J: TRBJ2-2; D: NA; V: TRBV4-1; size: NA; CDR3: CASSQDLAGELFF; DNA: TGCGCCAGCAGCCAAGATTTAGCCGGGGAGCTGTTTTTT
J: TRBJ1-2; D: NA; V: TRBV2; size: NA; CDR3: CASSPTLDRSYGYTF; DNA: TGTGCCAGCAGTCCAACCCTGGACAGAAGCTATGGCTACACCTTC
J: TRBJ1-4; D: TRBD1; V: TRBV19; size: NA; CDR3: CASSIDGGQLEKLFF; DNA: TGTGCCAGTAGTATAGATGGGGGACAGCTTGAAAAACTGTTTTTT
J: TRBJ1-2; D: TRBD1; V: TRBV10-2; size: once; CDR3: CASRDPGQGARGYTF; DNA: TGCGCCAGCAGGGATCCGGGACAGGGGGCTCGGGGCTACACCTTC
J: TRBJ1-1; D: NA; V: TRBV6-5; size: NA; CDR3: CASSYGGGTGNTEAFF; DNA: TGTGCCAGCAGTTACGGCGGGGGCACAGGGAACACTGAAGCTTTCTTT
J: TRBJ2-4; D: TRBD1; V: TRBV5-6; size: NA; CDR3: CASSIRGRNIQYF; DNA: TGTGCCAGCAGCATCAGGGGGCGGAACATTCAGTACTTC
J: TRBJ2-3; D: TRBD2; V: TRBV19; size: NA; CDR3: CASRKNSGGTTDTQYF; DNA: TGTGCCAGTAGGAAAAATAGCGGGGGGACCACAGATACGCAGTATTTT
J: TRBJ1-5; D: NA; V: TRBV2; size: NA; CDR3: CASSQTGQPQHF; DNA: TGTGCCAGCAGTCAAACAGGGCAGCCCCAGCATTTT
J: TRBJ2-7; D: TRBD1; V: TRBV19; size: NA; CDR3: CASTGTGVYEQYF; DNA: TGTGCCAGTACGGGCACAGGGGTCTACGAGCAGTACTTC
J: TRBJ1-1; D: NA; V: TRBV6-5; size: NA; CDR3: CASTGNTEAFF; DNA: TGTGCCTCAACAGGGAACACTGAAGCTTTCTTT
J: TRBJ2-7; D: TRBD2; V: TRBV19; size: NA; CDR3: CASSIQAGNRYEQYF; DNA: TGTGCCAGTAGTATCCAAGCGGGGAATCGGTACGAGCAGTACTTC
J: TRBJ1-2; D: TRBD1; V: TRBV4-1; size: NA; CDR3: CASSPPGQGARGYTF; DNA: TGCGCCAGCAGCCCCCCGGGACAGGGGGCGAGGGGCTACACCTTC
J: TRBJ1-1; D: NA; V: TRBV6-6; size: NA; CDR3: CASSYSKGGPEAFF; DNA: TGTGCCAGCAGTTACTCGAAGGGCGGGCCTGAAGCTTTCTTT
J: TRBJ1-4; D: TRBD1; V: TRBV19; size: NA; CDR3: CASSTGGFPLFNEKLFF; DNA: TGTGCCAGCTCGACAGGGGGCTTCCCCTTATTTAATGAAAAACTGTTTTTT
J: TRBJ1-1; D: NA; V: TRBV5-1; size: NA; CDR3: CASMGVTGNTEAFF; DNA: TGCGCCAGCATGGGGGTGACAGGTAACACTGAAGCTTTCTTT
J: TRBJ2-3; D: TRBD2; V: TRBV5-1; size: NA; CDR3: CASSLTSGGPGDTQYF; DNA: TGCGCCAGCAGCTTGACTAGCGGGGGTCCGGGAGATACGCAGTATTTT
J: TRBJ2-2; D: NA; V: TRBV14; size: NA; CDR3: CASSQENGLAAGELFF; DNA: TGTGCCAGCAGCCAAGAAAACGGCTTGGCGGCCGGGGAGCTGTTTTTT
J: TRBJ2-5; D: NA; V: TRBV4-1; size: NA; CDR3: CASSLGTSVRLWETQYF; DNA: TGCGCCAGCAGCCTTGGGACTTCGGTCAGGTTGTGGGAGACCCAGTACTTC
J: TRBJ2-3; D: NA; V: TRBV3-1/TRBV3-2; size: NA; CDR3: CASSLLYTQYF; DNA: TGTGCCAGCAGCCTACTATATACGCAGTATTTT
J: TRBJ2-1; D: TRBD2; V: TRBV9; size: NA; CDR3: CASRRGTFDEQFF; DNA: TGTGCCAGCAGGCGGGGGACCTTCGATGAGCAGTTCTTC
J: TRBJ2-7; D: TRBD2; V: TRBV18; size: NA; CDR3: CASSKLAEAGVEQYF; DNA: TGTGCCAGCTCAAAACTAGCGGAGGCCGGGGTGGAGCAGTACTTC
J: TRBJ2-3; D: NA; V: TRBV7-9; size: NA; CDR3: CASSLVQGSSDTQYF; DNA: TGTGCCAGCAGCTTAGTACAGGGCTCAAGCGATACGCAGTATTTT
J: TRBJ2-7; D: TRBD2; V: TRBV4-2; size: NA; CDR3: CASSQESRTSGSYEQYF; DNA: TGTGCCAGCAGCCAAGAATCCAGGACTAGCGGATCATACGAGCAGTACTTC
J: TRBJ2-2; D: NA; V: TRBV18; size: NA; CDR3: CASSTRQNTGELFF; DNA: TGTGCCAGCTCAACACGACAGAACACCGGGGAGCTGTTTTTT
J: TRBJ2-7; D: NA; V: TRBV5-1; size: once; CDR3: CASSLGAGYSYEQYF; DNA: TGCGCCAGCAGCTTGGGAGCGGGTTACTCCTACGAGCAGTACTTC
J: TRBJ2-7; D: NA; V: TRBV10-1; size: few; CDR3: CASSANYEQYF; DNA: TGCGCCAGCAGTGCAAACTACGAGCAGTACTTC
J: TRBJ1-5; D: TRBD1; V: TRBV30; size: NA; CDR3: CAWSVGGQPNQPQHF; DNA: TGTGCCTGGAGTGTAGGGGGACAGCCTAATCAGCCCCAGCATTTT
J: TRBJ1-1; D: NA; V: TRBV6-6; size: NA; CDR3: CASSPIYRRGGSNTEAFF; DNA: TGTGCCAGCAGTCCAATCTACAGGCGTGGGGGCTCCAACACTGAAGCTTTCTTT
J: TRBJ2-5; D: TRBD2; V: TRBV7-2; size: NA; CDR3: CASSPTSGGPQATQYF; DNA: TGTGCCAGCAGCCCCACTAGCGGGGGACCCCAAGCGACCCAGTACTTC
J: TRBJ2-5; D: NA; V: TRBV5-4; size: NA; CDR3: CASSFKRQADQETQYF; DNA: TGTGCCAGCAGCTTCAAAAGACAGGCCGACCAAGAGACCCAGTACTTC
J: TRBJ2-1; D: NA; V: TRBV5-5; size: NA; CDR3: CASSLTSESSYNEQFF; DNA: TGTGCCAGCAGCTTAACGTCGGAGAGCTCCTACAATGAGCAGTTCTTC
J: TRBJ1-6; D: NA; V: TRBV5-1; size: NA; CDR3: CASSLEGSGNSPLHF; DNA: TGCGCCAGCAGCTTGGAAGGGAGCGGTAATTCACCCCTCCACTTT
J: TRBJ1-2; D: NA; V: TRBV13; size: NA; CDR3: CASSFYDRRNYGYTF; DNA: TGTGCCAGCAGCTTTTACGACAGGAGAAACTATGGCTACACCTTC
J: TRBJ1-5; D: NA; V: TRBV5-1; size: few; CDR3: CASSSGQPNEPQHF; DNA: TGCGCCAGCAGCTCTGGACAGCCCAACGAGCCCCAGCATTTT
J: TRBJ1-3; D: NA; V: TRBV5-1; size: NA; CDR3: CASSPGGGGNTIYF; DNA: TGCGCCAGCAGTCCGGGGGGCGGTGGAAACACCATATATTTT
J: TRBJ2-2; D: TRBD1; V: TRBV9; size: once; CDR3: CASSVDRGFVNTGELFF; DNA: TGTGCCAGCAGCGTAGACAGGGGGTTCGTGAACACCGGGGAGCTGTTTTTT
J: TRBJ2-2; D: TRBD1; V: TRBV6-5; size: NA; CDR3: CASTGTGGFTGELFF; DNA: TGTGCCAGCACCGGGACAGGGGGATTCACCGGGGAGCTGTTTTTT
J: TRBJ2-7; D: TRBD1; V: TRBV18; size: NA; CDR3: CASSPTGDEQYF; DNA: TGTGCCAGCTCACCGACAGGGGACGAGCAGTACTTC
J: TRBJ1-2; D: TRBD1; V: TRBV18; size: NA; CDR3: CASSSGTGPYGYTF; DNA: TGTGCCAGCTCATCCGGGACAGGGCCCTATGGCTACACCTTC
J: TRBJ2-5; D: TRBD2; V: TRBV18; size: NA; CDR3: CASSPILAEQETQYF; DNA: TGTGCCAGCTCACCAATTCTAGCGGAACAAGAGACCCAGTACTTC
J: TRBJ2-7; D: NA; V: TRBV21-1; size: NA; CDR3: CASSKRSSSAPYEQYF; DNA: TGTGCCAGCAGCAAAAGGAGTTCCAGCGCGCCCTACGAGCAGTACTTC
J: TRBJ1-1; D: NA; V: TRBV18; size: NA; CDR3: CASSPSSRESGAFF; DNA: TGTGCCAGCTCACCGAGTTCAAGGGAGAGTGGAGCTTTCTTT
J: TRBJ1-2; D: NA; V: TRBV5-5; size: once; CDR3: CASSHSGNYGYTF; DNA: TGTGCCAGCAGCCACAGCGGGAACTATGGCTACACCTTC
J: TRBJ1-1; D: NA; V: TRBV5-1; size: NA; CDR3: CASSLDRNTEAFF; DNA: TGCGCCAGCAGCTTAGACAGGAACACTGAAGCTTTCTTT
J: TRBJ2-1; D: NA; V: TRBV5-8; size: NA; CDR3: CASSLRAGGYNEQFF; DNA: TGTGCCAGCAGCTTAAGGGCAGGGGGGTACAATGAGCAGTTCTTC
J: TRBJ1-5; D: NA; V: TRBV5-6; size: NA; CDR3: CASSLSRGAQPQHF; DNA: TGTGCCAGCAGCTTGTCCAGGGGTGCTCAGCCCCAGCATTTT
J: TRBJ1-1; D: NA; V: TRBV5-1; size: NA; CDR3: CASSSLMNTEAFF; DNA: TGCGCCAGCAGCTCACTGATGAACACTGAAGCTTTCTTT
J: TRBJ1-6; D: NA; V: TRBV19; size: NA; CDR3: CASTTPGHSSYNSPLHF; DNA: TGTGCCAGTACCACTCCGGGACACAGCTCCTATAATTCACCCCTCCACTTT